Each of the 13 T cell receptor beta chains below was sequenced from the same sample in a study of shared clonotypes between healthy human individuals. Some clones are missing from TCRdb's copy, which holds only in-frame ones; the method was immunoSEQ multiplex PCR. The table has 2 million to 2.5 million clones, approximately 96% seen once; the top ten hold more than 0.1%. The sample was naive CD4+ T cells sorted from blood. The subset: CD45RA+ positively selected. The origin of the receptors is a man younger than 35 in good health.

CDR3 residues: CASSAARDGYTF. The CDR3 DNA reads as TGTGCCAGCAGCGCGGCCCGGGATGGCTACACCTTC. J is TRBJ1-2 and V is TRBV5-6; D gene ambiguous. V was cut by 4 bases and J by 6 bases, with 10 bases left in between. The CDR3 is 12 residues long. Germline CDR1 SGHDT, CDR2 YYEEEE.

This clone was observed a single time. As DNA, the CDR3 is TGCAGCGCCCAGGGACGGATGAACACTGAAGCTTTCTTT. Translated: CSAQGRMNTEAFF. The gene calls are TRBV29-1 and TRBJ1-1; possible D gene TRBD1, 5 bases. CDR3 size: 13 residues. V was pared by 7 bases and J by 0 bases, with 12 bases between. Germline assignment: CDR1 SQVTM and CDR2 ANQGSEA.

The CDR3 DNA sequence: TGCGCCAGCAGCCGTTTTCGGGGGGACAACTCACCCCTCCACTTT. Encoded protein: CASSRFRGDNSPLHF. The chain carries TRBV4-1 and TRBJ1-6; D possibly corresponds to TRBD1 (6 bases). The CDR3 has 15 amino acids. Looked up from germline, CDR1 is MGHRA and CDR2 is YSYEKL. V was clipped by 4 bases and J by 10 bases, with 17 bases between them.

CDR3 loop: CASSSDTTQETQYF. The CDR3 bases are TGCGCCAGCAGCTCGGACACCACACAAGAGACCCAGTACTTC. J is TRBJ2-5 and V is TRBV5-1; TRBD1 might be the D (5 bases). The CDR3 is 14 residues long. The V and J ends lost 3 bases and 2 bases respectively, with 11 bases between them. Germline CDR1 SGHRS, CDR2 YFSETQ.

The J gene is TRBJ2-7, the V gene TRBV11-2; D call uncertain. The CDR3 covers 13 residues. Germline-derived CDR1 and CDR2 are SGHAT and FQNNGV. V was pared by 7 bases and J by 0 bases, with 10 bases between. The CDR3 nucleotides are TGTGCCAGCACTATGACCCCCTCCTACGAGCAGTACTTC. The encoded protein is CASTMTPSYEQYF. The whole variable domain, filled in from reference TRBV11-2 and TRBJ2-7, reads EAGVAQSPRYKIIEKRQSVAFWCNPISGHATLYWYQQILGQGPKLLIQFQNNGVVDDSQLPKDRFSAERLKGVDSTLKIQPAKLEDSAVYLCASTMTPSYEQYFGPGTRLTVT.

This chain joins TRBV5-1 and TRBJ2-7; D perhaps matches TRBD1 (5 bases). The CDR3 is 14 residues long. Germline V lookup: CDR1 SGHRS, CDR2 YFSETQ. V was shortened by 4 bases and J by 2 bases, with 13 bases between the two germline ends. The CDR3: CASSKDTTPYEQYF. The CDR3 DNA follows: TGCGCCAGCAGCAAGGACACCACCCCCTACGAGCAGTACTTC.

CDR3 sequence reads: CAWTIGRTGGASYEQYF. CDR3 in DNA: TGTGCCTGGACCATTGGTAGGACGGGAGGCGCCTCCTACGAGCAGTACTTC. The chain carries TRBV30 and TRBJ2-7; 7 bases align to TRBD2. The CDR3 is 17 residues long. Germline assignment: CDR1 GTSNPN and CDR2 SVGIG (reference sequence). Unmatched junction bases numbered 15, after V lost 4 bases and J lost 0 bases.

This clone was recorded only once. The chain joins TRBV6-5 to TRBJ1-1, with D possibly being TRBD1 (5 bases). The ends were cut back, 0 bases at V and 7 bases at J, with 12 bases in the middle. CDR1 and CDR2 from the germline V gene are MNHEY and SVGAGI. CDR3 length equals 14 residues. CDR3 in amino acids: CASSYSVGEIEAFF. CDR3 DNA sequence: TGTGCCAGCAGTTACTCGGTAGGGGAGATTGAAGCTTTCTTT.

V gene TRBV5-1 combines with J gene TRBJ2-5; 7 positions match TRBD1. The junction had 9 bases not matched to a gene; V was cut back by 5 bases and J by 2 bases. Germline V gene lookup returns CDR1 SGHRS and CDR2 YFSETQ. The CDR3 runs 15 residues. CDR3 in amino acids: CASRPTGEIQETQYF. CDR3 in DNA: TGCGCCAGCAGACCTACAGGGGAAATACAAGAGACCCAGTACTTC. Combining the CDR3 with reference TRBV5-1 and TRBJ2-5 gives the whole variable domain KAGVTQTPRYLIKTRGQQVTLSCSPISGHRSVSWYQQTPGQGLQFLFEYFSETQRNKGNFPGRFSGRQFSNSRSEMNVSTLELGDSALYLCASRPTGEIQETQYFGPGTRLLVL.

A note on this clone: One junction end does not reproduce the germline sequence, and a read error may be involved. The chain is built from TRBV7-9 and TRBJ1-2; no firm D call. The germline V gene has CDR1 SEHNR and CDR2 FQNEAQ (reference sequence). This CDR3 contains 9 residues. CDR3 sequence: CASSLDTAF. CDR3 sequence (DNA): TGTGCCAGCAGCTTAGATACTGCCTTC.

The chain combines TRBV27 with TRBJ1-1, with 10 bases fitting TRBD1. Germline-derived CDR1 and CDR2 are MNHEY and SMNVEV (reference sequence). J gave up 1 base and V 6 bases, and 2 bases lay outside the gene matches. The CDR3 is 14 amino acids. The CDR3 DNA follows: TGTGCCAGCAGGGGGGACAGGGGGAACACTGAAGCTTTCTTT. Protein sequence: CASRGDRGNTEAFF.

V and J are TRBV2 and TRBJ1-2, with TRBD1 identical over 7 bases. V was pared by 5 bases and J by 0 bases, with 6 bases of the junction left unmatched. The germline gives CDR1 SNHLY, CDR2 FYNNEI. This CDR3 spans 15 amino acids. The CDR3 is CASSIRQGANYGYTF. The CDR3 DNA reads TGTGCCAGCAGTATTCGACAGGGAGCTAACTATGGCTACACCTTC. Supplemented by reference TRBV2 and TRBJ1-2, the full variable domain reads EPEVTQTPSHQVTQMGQEVILRCVPISNHLYFYWYRQILGQKVEFLVSFYNNEISEKSEIFDDQFSVERPDGSNFTLKIRSTKLEDSAMYFCASSIRQGANYGYTFGSGTRLTVV.

The chain couples TRBV30 to TRBJ1-1, with D perhaps TRBD1 (6 bases). Germline lookup yields CDR1 GTSNPN and CDR2 SVGIG (reference sequence). This CDR3 comprises 14 residues. Trimming removed 0 bases from V and 8 bases from J, with 16 bases in between. CDR3 sequence (DNA): TGTGCCTGGAGTGTCCCAAATACCGGGACAGAAGCTTTCTTT. The encoded protein is CAWSVPNTGTEAFF.